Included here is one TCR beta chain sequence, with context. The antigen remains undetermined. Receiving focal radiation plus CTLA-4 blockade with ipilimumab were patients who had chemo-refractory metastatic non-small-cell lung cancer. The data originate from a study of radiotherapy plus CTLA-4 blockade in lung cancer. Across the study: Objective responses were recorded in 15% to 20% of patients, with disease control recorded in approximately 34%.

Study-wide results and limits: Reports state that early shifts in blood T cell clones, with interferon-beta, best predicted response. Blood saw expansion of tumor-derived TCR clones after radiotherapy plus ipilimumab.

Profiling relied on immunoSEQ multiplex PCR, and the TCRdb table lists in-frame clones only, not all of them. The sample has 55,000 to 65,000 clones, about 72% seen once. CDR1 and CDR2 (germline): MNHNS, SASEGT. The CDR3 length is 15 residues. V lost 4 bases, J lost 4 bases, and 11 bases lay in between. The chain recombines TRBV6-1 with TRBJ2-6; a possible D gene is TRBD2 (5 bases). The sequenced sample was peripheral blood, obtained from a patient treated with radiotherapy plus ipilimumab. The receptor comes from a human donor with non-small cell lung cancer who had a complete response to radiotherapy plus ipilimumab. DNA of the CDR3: TGTGCCAGCAGTGGAGGGATTTCCGGGGCCAACGTCCTGACTTTC. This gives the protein CASSGGISGANVLTF.